The source of this TCR beta chain is a study of technical replicates of blood from a handful of donors. The germline V and J ends were trimmed by 3 bases and 4 bases, with 13 bases remaining between them. Germline V gene data show CDR1 as LGHNA and CDR2 as YSLEER. CDR3 length: 15 amino acids. The assay was immunoSEQ multiplex PCR, and TCRdb's table has in-frame clones only and misses some. The table records around 30,000 clones, more than 90% of them present only once. The gene calls are TRBV4-3 and TRBJ1-3; TRBD1 might be the D (6 bases). This TCR was sampled from a human donor in good health. Some clones in this sample may be carry-over from other donors' samples. The specimen sequenced was PBMCs. The chain's CDR3 is CASSQTAGTGNTIYF. CDR3 nucleotide sequence: TGCGCCAGCAGCCAGACTGCCGGGACAGGAAACACCATATATTTT.